This record looks at one T cell receptor (beta chain) sequence and its context. Sequencing was performed with immunoSEQ multiplex PCR; in TCRdb, only in-frame clones are kept and a portion is missing. The sample records over 50,000 clones, 80% to 95% being singletons. The sample belongs to a study of technical replicates of blood from a handful of donors. Germline assignment: CDR1 ENHRY and CDR2 SYGVKD. V trimming: 3 bases; J trimming: 7 bases; junction bases outside the gene matches: 13. CDR3 size: 17 residues. The sequenced sample consisted of PBMCs. The rearrangement uses TRBV10-3 and TRBJ2-1; 9 bases fit TRBD2. This TCR came from a human donor in good health. Some clones in this sample may be carry-over from other donors' samples. In nucleotides, the CDR3 is TGTGCCATCAGTGACCCGAACTGGGGTAGCGGGAGTAATGAGCAGTTCTTC. Translated, it gives CAISDPNWGSGSNEQFF.